This entry lists 12 T cell receptor beta chains sequenced from one sample in a study of T-cell reconstitution after alpha-beta-depleted transplantation in children. The authors prepared the TCRbeta library with unique molecular identifiers. TCRdb used MiXCR to reprocess the PCR reads, holding one entry per CDR3 protein. Here the sample spans approximately 500,000 distinct CDR3 sequences, 8% to 11% being singletons. Sequencing used PBMCs, obtained before TCRalphabeta/CD19-depleted stem cell transplant. The receptors were gathered from a child aged 2 to 10 with inherited bone marrow failure, due to receive a stem cell transplant.

This clonotype was picked up many times. The rearrangement links TRBV2 to TRBJ1-2; no clear D. Germline V gene sequence: CDR1 SNHLY, CDR2 FYNNEI. The length of the CDR3 is 14 residues. Trimming left V 6 bases short and J 6 bases short, with 17 bases between. The CDR3 nucleotides are TGTGCCAGCAGCAGCGGAAGGCCTTTGAATGGCTACACCTTC. Its protein is CASSSGRPLNGYTF.

This chain uses TRBV28 with TRBJ1-4, with D possibly being TRBD1 (6 bases). The germline gives CDR1 MDHEN, CDR2 SYDVKM. Trimming left V 5 bases short and J 7 bases short, with 8 bases between. The CDR3 length is 12 residues. The CDR3 protein is CASSTGPEKLFF. The CDR3 DNA sequence: TGTGCCAGCAGTACAGGGCCTGAAAAACTGTTTTTT.

The chain employs TRBV6-1 and TRBJ2-1, with TRBD2 matching 15 bases. Germline trimming cut 5 bases from V and 0 bases from J; bases unmatched to any gene: 8. Looked up from germline, CDR1 is MNHNS and CDR2 is SASEGT. This CDR3 region has 19 residues. This chain's CDR3 is CASSPSGLAGGSSYNEQFF. The CDR3 region has the DNA TGTGCCAGCAGTCCCTCCGGACTAGCGGGAGGGAGCTCCTACAATGAGCAGTTCTTC.

This clonotype has ten or more counts. The V call is TRBV27, the J call TRBJ2-2; D uncertain. This CDR3 comprises 17 residues. Germline CDR1 MNHEY, CDR2 SMNVEV (reference sequence). With 5 bases removed from V and 3 bases from J, the gap between germline ends came to 19 bases. The CDR3 bases are TGTGCCAGCAGTCCCCACCCGGTCGCGGTGGACACCGGGGAGCTGTTTTTT. Its protein product is CASSPHPVAVDTGELFF.

This clonotype was picked up a small number of times. The chain combines TRBV11-1 with TRBJ1-2; unclear D gene. Germline loops: CDR1 SGHAT, CDR2 FQDESV (reference sequence). V was pared by 5 bases and J by 6 bases, with 25 bases between. The CDR3 runs to 17 residues. DNA for the CDR3: TGTGCCAGCAGCCACCCACGAGAGGGAACCCTTTTTGATGGCTACACCTTC. Protein sequence: CASSHPREGTLFDGYTF.

This clonotype was counted a few times. V usage is TRBV7-8 and J usage is TRBJ2-7; D gene ambiguous. The germline gives CDR1 SGHVS, CDR2 FQNEAQ. The CDR3 has 13 residues. The V and J ends lost 1 base and 2 bases respectively, with 6 bases between them. CDR3 DNA sequence: TGTGCCAGCAGCTTAGTGCCTACCTACGAGCAGTACTTC. It codes for CASSLVPTYEQYF. Full variable domain (remainder filled in from reference TRBV7-8 and TRBJ2-7): GAGVSQSPRYKVAKRGQDVALRCDPISGHVSLFWYQQALGQGPEFLTYFQNEAQLDKSGLPSDRFFAERPEGSVSTLKIQRTQQEDSAVYLCASSLVPTYEQYFGPGTRLTVT.

For the CDR3, the DNA is TGTGCCAGCAGCCTGGACAGTCTGCCACAAACCGGGGAGCTGTTTTTT. It codes for CASSLDSLPQTGELFF. V and J are TRBV7-6 and TRBJ2-2, with D maybe TRBD1 (6 bases). Germline values: CDR1 SGHVS, CDR2 FNYEAQ. This CDR3 region has 16 residues. V dropped 5 bases and J dropped 5 bases, with 18 bases sitting between them.

This clonotype was seen many times. The J gene is TRBJ2-1, the V gene TRBV5-5, with TRBD1 as a possible D gene (6 bases). The V and J ends lost 0 bases and 3 bases respectively, with 7 bases between them. This CDR3 contains 14 residues. Per the germline V gene, CDR1 is SGHKS and CDR2 is YYEKEE (reference sequence). Here the CDR3 reads CASSLGQDYNEQFF. The CDR3 DNA reads as TGTGCCAGCAGCTTGGGACAGGACTACAATGAGCAGTTCTTC.

This clonotype was found a few times. The rearrangement uses TRBV12-3 or TRBV12-4 and TRBJ1-5, with 7 bases that match TRBD1. CDR3 length equals 15 residues. V was clipped by 4 bases and J by 4 bases; unmatched bases: 7. CDR3 DNA sequence: TGTGCCAGCAGTTACGGTGGGACAGAGAATCAGCCCCAGCATTTT. It translates to CASSYGGTENQPQHF.

This chain uses TRBV2 with TRBJ2-7; either TRBD1 or TRBD2 may supply D (5 bases each). The germline V gene has CDR1 SNHLY and CDR2 FYNNEI. The CDR3 is made up of 14 amino acids. The ends were cut back, 6 bases at V and 9 bases at J, with 21 bases in the middle. In DNA form, the CDR3 reads TGTGCCAGCAGACCCGGGACCGCATCCTTAGCGCAGTACTTC. Translated: CASRPGTASLAQYF. Full variable domain (rest looked up from reference TRBV2 and TRBJ2-7): EPEVTQTPSHQVTQMGQEVILRCVPISNHLYFYWYRQILGQKVEFLVSFYNNEISEKSEIFDDQFSVERPDGSNFTLKIRSTKLEDSAMYFCASRPGTASLAQYFGPGTRLTVT.

This clonotype was seen many times. V and J are TRBV5-1 and TRBJ2-7; D remains ambiguous. The V end was cut by 0 bases, the J end by 3 bases, with 10 bases between. CDR1 is SGHRS and CDR2 is YFSETQ in the germline V gene. The length of the CDR3 is 14 residues. The DNA of the CDR3 is TGCGCCAGCAGCTTGGCGGGCCCCCACTACGAGCAGTACTTC. It yields the protein CASSLAGPHYEQYF.

The chain joins TRBV15 to TRBJ2-2; D call uncertain. Trimming shortened V by 6 bases and J by 6 bases, and 8 bases separated the two germline ends. The CDR3 runs to 12 residues. Germline-derived CDR1 and CDR2 are LNHNV and YYDKDF (reference sequence). The CDR3 loop reads CATSFPPGELFF. The CDR3 region has the DNA TGTGCCACCAGTTTTCCTCCCGGGGAGCTGTTTTTT.